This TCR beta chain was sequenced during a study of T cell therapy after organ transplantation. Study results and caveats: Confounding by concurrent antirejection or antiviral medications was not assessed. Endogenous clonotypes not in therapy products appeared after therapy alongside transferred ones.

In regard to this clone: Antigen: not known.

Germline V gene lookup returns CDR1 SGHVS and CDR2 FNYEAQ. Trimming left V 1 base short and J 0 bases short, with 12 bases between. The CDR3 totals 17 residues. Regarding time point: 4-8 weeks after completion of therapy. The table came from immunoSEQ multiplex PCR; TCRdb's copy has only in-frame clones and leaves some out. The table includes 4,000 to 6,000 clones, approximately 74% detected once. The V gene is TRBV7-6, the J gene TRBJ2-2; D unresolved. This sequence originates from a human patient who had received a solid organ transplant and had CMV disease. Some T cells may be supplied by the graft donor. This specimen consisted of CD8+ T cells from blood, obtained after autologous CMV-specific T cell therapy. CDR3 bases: TGTGCCAGCAGCTTAGGGGAACCCCTGCCGAACACCGGGGAGCTGTTTTTT. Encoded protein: CASSLGEPLPNTGELFF. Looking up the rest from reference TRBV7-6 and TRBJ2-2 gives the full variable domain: GAGVSQSPRYKVTKRGQDVALRCDPISGHVSLYWYRQALGQGPEFLTYFNYEAQQDKSGLPNDRFSAERPEGSISTLTIQRTEQRDSAMYRCASSLGEPLPNTGELFFGEGSRLTVL.